This record concerns one TCR beta chain sequence. The antigen is unknown. The entry originates in a study of T cells after yellow fever vaccination. General observations from the study: The bulk population could contribute abundant contaminating clonotypes to FACS-sorted repertoires. Researchers report a weaker secondary response that nonetheless peaked faster, day 5 versus 15. Subsequent to the booster, the majority of primary-vaccination clones reappeared (roughly 96% CD4, approximately 85% CD8).

UMIs and a universal primer site were added when TCR cDNA was made by 5'RACE template switching. TCRdb ran MiXCR on the 5' RACE reads and lists one entry per CDR3 protein. This table has around 600,000 distinct CDR3 sequences, 9% to 15% appearing once. The sample here was PBMCs, taken on the day of the yellow fever booster vaccination. This clonotype was obtained from a man aged 25 to 40 who received the YFV17D yellow fever vaccine.

The CDR3 loop is CSATPLAGASYEQYF. In DNA form, the CDR3 reads TGCAGTGCTACGCCGCTAGCGGGGGCAAGCTACGAGCAGTACTTC. The gene calls are TRBV20-1 and TRBJ2-7, with 10 bases fitting TRBD2. Germline CDR1 DFQATT, CDR2 SNEGSKA (reference sequence). V was clipped by 4 bases and J by 3 bases; unmatched bases: 9. The CDR3 has 15 residues.